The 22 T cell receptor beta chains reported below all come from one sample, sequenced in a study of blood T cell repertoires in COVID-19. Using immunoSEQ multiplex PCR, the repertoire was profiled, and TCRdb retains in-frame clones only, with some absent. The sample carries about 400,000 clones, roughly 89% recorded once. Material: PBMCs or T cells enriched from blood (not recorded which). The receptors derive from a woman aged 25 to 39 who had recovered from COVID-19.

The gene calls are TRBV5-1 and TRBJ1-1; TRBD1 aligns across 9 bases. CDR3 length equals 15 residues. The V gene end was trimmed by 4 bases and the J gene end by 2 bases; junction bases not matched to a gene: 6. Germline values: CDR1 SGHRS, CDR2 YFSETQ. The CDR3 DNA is TGCGCCAGCAGCCTGCGACAGGGGGAAAACACTGAAGCTTTCTTT. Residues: CASSLRQGENTEAFF.

The CDR3 protein is CAKIGLAGRGVAYEQYF. The DNA of the CDR3 is TGTGCTAAAATAGGACTAGCGGGCCGTGGCGTAGCATACGAGCAGTACTTC. The J gene is TRBJ2-7, the V gene TRBV6-4; 11 nucleotides agree with TRBD2. The CDR3 contains 17 residues. The germline gives CDR1 MRHNA, CDR2 SNTAGT.

The CDR3 bases are TGCGCCAGCAGCTTGGCGGGAGGGCCGAACACCGGGGAGCTGTTTTTT. This encodes CASSLAGGPNTGELFF. The chain combines TRBV5-1 with TRBJ2-2, with 8 bases lining up with TRBD2. The CDR3 is 16 amino acids. Germline V lookup: CDR1 SGHRS, CDR2 YFSETQ. V gave up 0 bases and J gave up 0 bases; unmatched junction bases: 1.

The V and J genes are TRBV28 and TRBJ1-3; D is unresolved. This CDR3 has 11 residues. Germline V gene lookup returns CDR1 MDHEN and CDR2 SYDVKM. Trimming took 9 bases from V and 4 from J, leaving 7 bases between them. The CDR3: CASTRGNTIYF. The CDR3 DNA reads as TGTGCCAGTACAAGAGGAAACACCATATATTTT.

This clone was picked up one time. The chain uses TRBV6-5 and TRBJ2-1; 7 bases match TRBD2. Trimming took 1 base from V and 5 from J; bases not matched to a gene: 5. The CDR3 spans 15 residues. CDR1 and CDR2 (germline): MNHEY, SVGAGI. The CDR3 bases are TGTGCCAGCAGTTACTGGCGGGGGAGCAACAATGAGCAGTTCTTC. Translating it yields CASSYWRGSNNEQFF.

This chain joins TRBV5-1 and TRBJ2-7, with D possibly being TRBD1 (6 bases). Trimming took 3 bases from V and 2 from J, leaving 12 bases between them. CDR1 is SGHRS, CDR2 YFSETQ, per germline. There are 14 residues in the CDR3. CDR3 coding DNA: TGCGCCAGCAGCTCTCGGACAGCCACCTACGAGCAGTACTTC. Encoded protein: CASSSRTATYEQYF.

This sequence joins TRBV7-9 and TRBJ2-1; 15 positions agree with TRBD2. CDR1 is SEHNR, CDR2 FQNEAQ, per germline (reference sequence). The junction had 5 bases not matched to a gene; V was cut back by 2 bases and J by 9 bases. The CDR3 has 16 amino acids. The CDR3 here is CASSLPGLAGGVEQFF. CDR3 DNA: TGTGCCAGCAGCTTACCGGGACTAGCGGGGGGAGTTGAGCAGTTCTTC.

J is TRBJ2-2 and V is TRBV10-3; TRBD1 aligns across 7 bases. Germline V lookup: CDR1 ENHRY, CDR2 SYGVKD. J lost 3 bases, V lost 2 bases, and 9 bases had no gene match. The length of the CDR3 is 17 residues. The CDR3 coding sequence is TGTGCCATCAGTGAGAGCAAGGGACAGAGATACACCGGGGAGCTGTTTTTT. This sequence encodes CAISESKGQRYTGELFF.

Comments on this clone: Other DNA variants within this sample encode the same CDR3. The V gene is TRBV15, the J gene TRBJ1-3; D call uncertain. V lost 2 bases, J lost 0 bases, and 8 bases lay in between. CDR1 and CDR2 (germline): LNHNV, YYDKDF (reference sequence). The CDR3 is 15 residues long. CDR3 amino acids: CATSRRQGSGNTIYF. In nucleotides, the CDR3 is TGTGCCACCAGCAGAAGACAAGGCTCTGGAAACACCATATATTTT.

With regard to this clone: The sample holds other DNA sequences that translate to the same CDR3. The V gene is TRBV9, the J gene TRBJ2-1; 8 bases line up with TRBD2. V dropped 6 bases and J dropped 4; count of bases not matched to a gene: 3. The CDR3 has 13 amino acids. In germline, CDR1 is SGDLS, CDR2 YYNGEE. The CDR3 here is CASTPGGYNEQFF. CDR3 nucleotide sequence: TGTGCCAGCACCCCGGGGGGGTACAATGAGCAGTTCTTC.

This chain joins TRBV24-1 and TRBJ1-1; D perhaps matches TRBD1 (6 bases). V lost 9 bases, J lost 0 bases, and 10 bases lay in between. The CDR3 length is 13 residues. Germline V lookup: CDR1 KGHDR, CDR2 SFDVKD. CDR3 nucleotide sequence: TGTGCCACCTCCGACAGGATGAACACTGAAGCTTTCTTT. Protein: CATSDRMNTEAFF.

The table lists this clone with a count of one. The CDR3 protein is CASSLGTGSSYNSPLHF. In DNA, the CDR3 is TGCGCCAGCAGCTTGGGGACAGGAAGCTCCTATAATTCACCCCTCCACTTT. The chain uses TRBV5-1 and TRBJ1-6; 7 positions agree with TRBD1. The CDR3 covers 17 residues. Per the germline V gene, CDR1 is SGHRS and CDR2 is YFSETQ. V lost 0 bases to trimming and J lost 0 bases; unmatched junction nucleotides: 3.

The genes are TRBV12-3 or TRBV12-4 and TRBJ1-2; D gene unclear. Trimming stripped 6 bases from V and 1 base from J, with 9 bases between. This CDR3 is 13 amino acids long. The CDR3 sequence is CASSVTGNYGYTF. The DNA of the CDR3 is TGTGCCAGCAGCGTGACTGGTAACTATGGCTACACCTTC.

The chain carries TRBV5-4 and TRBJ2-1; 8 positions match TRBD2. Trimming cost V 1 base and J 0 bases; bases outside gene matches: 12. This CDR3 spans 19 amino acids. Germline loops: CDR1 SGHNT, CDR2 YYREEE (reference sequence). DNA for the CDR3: TGTGCCAGCAGCTTGAATTTTCGTGGCGGGAGGAGCTCCTACAATGAGCAGTTCTTC. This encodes CASSLNFRGGRSSYNEQFF.

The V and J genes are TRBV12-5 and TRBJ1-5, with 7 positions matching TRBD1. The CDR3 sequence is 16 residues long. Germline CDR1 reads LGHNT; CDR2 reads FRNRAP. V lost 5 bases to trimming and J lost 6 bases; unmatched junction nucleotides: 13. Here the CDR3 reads CASGPYQDREFQPQHF. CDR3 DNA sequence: TGTGCTAGTGGTCCATACCAAGACAGGGAGTTTCAGCCCCAGCATTTT.

CDR3 sequence: CASSLGQGAWQPQHF. CDR3 nucleotides: TGTGCCAGCAGCCTCGGACAGGGGGCTTGGCAGCCCCAGCATTTT. The V call is TRBV3-1 (or the pseudogene TRBV3-2), the J call TRBJ1-5; 11 bases line up with TRBD1. The V gene end was trimmed by 4 bases and the J gene end by 7 bases; junction bases not matched to a gene: 6. Germline CDR1 and CDR2: LGHDT and YNNKEL (reference sequence). The CDR3 consists of 15 residues.

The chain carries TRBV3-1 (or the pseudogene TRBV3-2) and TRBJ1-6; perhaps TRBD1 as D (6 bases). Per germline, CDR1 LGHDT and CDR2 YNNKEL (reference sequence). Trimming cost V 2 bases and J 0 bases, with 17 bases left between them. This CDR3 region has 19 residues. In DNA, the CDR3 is TGTGCCAGCAGCCAACCCCGGGGGGGCCGGAGCTCCTATAATTCACCCCTCCACTTT. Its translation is CASSQPRGGRSSYNSPLHF.

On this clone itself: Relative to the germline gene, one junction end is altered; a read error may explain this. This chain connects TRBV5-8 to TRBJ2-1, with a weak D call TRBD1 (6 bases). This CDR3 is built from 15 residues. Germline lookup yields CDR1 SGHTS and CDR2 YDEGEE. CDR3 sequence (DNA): TGTGCCAGCAGTTTGGGGGCCGGTCAGTACAATGAGCAGTTCTTC. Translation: CASSLGAGQYNEQFF.

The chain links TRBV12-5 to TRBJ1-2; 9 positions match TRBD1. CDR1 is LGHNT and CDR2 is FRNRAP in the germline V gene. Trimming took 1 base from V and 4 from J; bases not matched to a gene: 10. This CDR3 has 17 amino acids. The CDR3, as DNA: TGTGCTAGTGGTTTGGAAACCAACAGGGGGCGCGTCTATGGCTACACCTTC. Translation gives CASGLETNRGRVYGYTF. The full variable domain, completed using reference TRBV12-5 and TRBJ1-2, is DARVTQTPRHKVTEMGQEVTMRCQPILGHNTVFWYRQTMMQGLELLAYFRNRAPLDDSGMPKDRFSAEMPDATLATLKIQPSEPRDSAVYFCASGLETNRGRVYGYTFGSGTRLTVV.

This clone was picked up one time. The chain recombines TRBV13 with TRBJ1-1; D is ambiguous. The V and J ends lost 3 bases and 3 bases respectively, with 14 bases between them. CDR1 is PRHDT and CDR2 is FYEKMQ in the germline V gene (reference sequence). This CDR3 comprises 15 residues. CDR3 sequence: CASSFTGEGYTEAFF. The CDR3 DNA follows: TGTGCCAGCAGCTTTACCGGGGAGGGTTACACTGAAGCTTTCTTT.

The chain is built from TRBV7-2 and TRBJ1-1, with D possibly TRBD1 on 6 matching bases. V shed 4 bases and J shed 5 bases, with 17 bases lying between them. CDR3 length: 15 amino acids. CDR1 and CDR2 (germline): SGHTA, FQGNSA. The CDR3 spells CASSSGRGFITEAFF. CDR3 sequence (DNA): TGTGCCAGCAGCTCGGGCAGGGGCTTTATAACTGAAGCTTTCTTT. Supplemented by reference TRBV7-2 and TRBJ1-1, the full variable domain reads GAGVSQSPSNKVTEKGKDVELRCDPISGHTALYWYRQSLGQGLEFLIYFQGNSAPDKSGLPSDRFSAERTGGSVSTLTIQRTQQEDSAVYLCASSSGRGFITEAFFGQGTRLTVV.

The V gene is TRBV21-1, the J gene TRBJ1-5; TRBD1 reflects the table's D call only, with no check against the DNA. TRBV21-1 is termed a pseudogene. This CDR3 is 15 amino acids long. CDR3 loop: CASSFQGFGNQPQHF. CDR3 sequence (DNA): TGTGCCAGCAGCTTCCAGGGGTTTGGCAATCAGCCCCAGCATTTT.